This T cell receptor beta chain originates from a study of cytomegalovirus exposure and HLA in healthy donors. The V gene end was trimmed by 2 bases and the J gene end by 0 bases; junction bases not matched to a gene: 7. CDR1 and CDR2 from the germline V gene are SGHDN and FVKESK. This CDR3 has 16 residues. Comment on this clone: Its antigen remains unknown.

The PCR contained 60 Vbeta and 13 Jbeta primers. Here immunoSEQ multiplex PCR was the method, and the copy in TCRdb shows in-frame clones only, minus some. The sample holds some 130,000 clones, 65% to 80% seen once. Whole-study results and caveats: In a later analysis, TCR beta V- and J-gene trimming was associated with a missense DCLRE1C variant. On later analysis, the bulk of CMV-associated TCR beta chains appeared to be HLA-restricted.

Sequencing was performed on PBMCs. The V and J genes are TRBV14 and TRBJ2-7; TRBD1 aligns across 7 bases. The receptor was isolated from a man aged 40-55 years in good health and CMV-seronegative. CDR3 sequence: CASSQRGQPISYEQYF. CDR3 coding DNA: TGTGCCAGCAGCCAACGGGGACAGCCAATCTCCTACGAGCAGTACTTC.